Included here is one TCR beta chain sequence, with context. Trimming removed 4 bases from V and 8 bases from J; junction bases left unmatched: 11. Germline assignment: CDR1 LGHNA and CDR2 YSLEER. This CDR3 contains 16 residues. This sample was taken from a study of blood T cell repertoires in COVID-19. In the original workflow: Quantification of nucleated cells was approximated via reference gene primer amplification. Data came from immunoSEQ multiplex PCR; TCRdb stores just in-frame clones and leaves some out. D and trimming come from the DNA, and the V and J calls and clone size come from that table. The sample carries approximately 220,000 clones, under 90% recorded once. Participants came from roughly 25 US areas, aged roughly 18 to 89 years.

Sequencing used PBMCs or T cells enriched from blood (not recorded which). The chain uses TRBV4-3 and TRBJ1-2, with TRBD1 identical over 12 bases. This clonotype was obtained from a woman in her twenties or thirties with acute COVID-19. The CDR3 here is CASSLYRDRGRNGYTF. The CDR3 region has the DNA TGCGCCAGCAGCCTATACCGGGACAGGGGGCGAAACGGCTACACCTTC.